This TCR beta chain was sequenced during a study of blood T cells in healthy people across ages. The germline V gene has CDR1 ENHRY and CDR2 SYGVKD. V lost 3 bases and J 7 bases, leaving 13 bases between the germline ends. CDR3 length: 15 residues. Sample-barcoded 5' priming and a J-beta primer mix drove a second PCR of roughly 6 to 12 cycles. One entry per CDR3 protein results from TCRdb running MiXCR on the 5' RACE reads. The table includes about 1,400,000 distinct CDR3 sequences, around 42% detected once. This clonotype has a count of ten or more. The rearrangement joins TRBV10-3 to TRBJ1-6, with TRBD1 as a possible D gene (6 bases). The sequenced sample was blood. The sequence derives from a woman aged 18-35 years in good health. This CDR3 reads CAISETQGSNSPLHF. The CDR3 coding sequence is TGTGCCATCAGTGAAACACAGGGATCAAATTCACCCCTCCACTTT.